This TCR beta chain appears in the sequencing data of a study of blood T cell repertoires in COVID-19. Study overall: In each case, the material was cDNA or gDNA derived from T cells, B-cell-depleted T cells, or PBMCs.

Using immunoSEQ multiplex PCR, the repertoire was profiled, and TCRdb retains in-frame clones only, with some absent. The sample lists roughly 170,000 clones; about 86% were seen once. Germline V gene data show CDR1 as SGHRS and CDR2 as YFSETQ. The CDR3 is 14 amino acids. Unmatched junction bases numbered 4, after V lost 2 bases and J lost 5 bases. Sequences were obtained from PBMCs or T cells enriched from blood (not recorded which). The rearrangement uses TRBV5-1 and TRBJ2-1; TRBD1 matches 7 bases. This clonotype was obtained from a woman in her forties or fifties in a cohort exposed to, infected with or recovered from COVID-19 (not recorded which). The CDR3 region is CASSLDRAHNEQFF. The CDR3 nucleotides are TGCGCCAGCAGCTTAGACAGGGCTCACAATGAGCAGTTCTTC. Full variable domain (rest looked up from reference TRBV5-1 and TRBJ2-1): KAGVTQTPRYLIKTRGQQVTLSCSPISGHRSVSWYQQTPGQGLQFLFEYFSETQRNKGNFPGRFSGRQFSNSRSEMNVSTLELGDSALYLCASSLDRAHNEQFFGPGTRLTVL.